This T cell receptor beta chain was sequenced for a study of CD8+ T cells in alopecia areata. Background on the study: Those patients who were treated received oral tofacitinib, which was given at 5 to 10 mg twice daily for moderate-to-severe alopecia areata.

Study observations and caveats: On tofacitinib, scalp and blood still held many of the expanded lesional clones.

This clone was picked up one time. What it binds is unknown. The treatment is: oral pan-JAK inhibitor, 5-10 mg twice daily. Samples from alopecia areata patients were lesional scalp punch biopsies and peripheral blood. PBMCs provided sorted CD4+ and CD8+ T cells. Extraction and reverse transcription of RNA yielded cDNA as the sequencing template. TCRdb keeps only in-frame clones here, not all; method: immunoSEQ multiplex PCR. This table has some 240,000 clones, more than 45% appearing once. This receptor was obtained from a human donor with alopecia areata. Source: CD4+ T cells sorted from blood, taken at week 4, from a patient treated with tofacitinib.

In DNA, the CDR3 is TGCAGCGTTGTGGCTAGCGGGGGGGCAAAAGAGACCCAGTACTTC. This codes for CSVVASGGAKETQYF. V is TRBV29-1 and J is TRBJ2-5, with 12 bases lining up with TRBD2. CDR3 length equals 15 residues. Germline CDR1 and CDR2: SQVTM and ANQGSEA. The V gene end was trimmed by 4 bases and the J gene end by 3 bases; junction bases not matched to a gene: 6.